The 9 T cell receptor beta chains listed next were all sequenced from one sample in a study of blood T cell repertoires in COVID-19. TCRdb keeps only in-frame clones here, not all; method: immunoSEQ multiplex PCR. The sample includes about 270,000 clones, about 82% of them seen just once. The sequenced sample was peripheral blood. These receptors originate from a woman aged 80 or over with COVID-19, enrolled during active disease.

V usage is TRBV7-2 and J usage is TRBJ1-1; TRBD1 matches 7 bases. The CDR3 has 15 amino acids. Germline CDR1 reads SGHTA; CDR2 reads FQGNSA. J was trimmed by 1 base and V by 5 bases; bases with no gene match: 7. CDR3 nucleotides: TGTGCCAGCAGCAAGACCGGGACAGCGAACACTGAAGCTTTCTTT. It encodes CASSKTGTANTEAFF.

This clone was counted between two and nine times. The chain combines TRBV12-5 with TRBJ2-1; TRBD1 is a possible D gene (6 bases). Trimming cost V 3 bases and J 4 bases, with 13 bases left between them. The CDR3 is 15 residues long. Germline-derived CDR1 and CDR2 are LGHNT and FRNRAP. CDR3 loop: CASGLQGRTYNEQFF. The CDR3 bases are TGTGCTAGTGGTTTACAGGGCAGAACTTACAATGAGCAGTTCTTC.

The V and J genes are TRBV5-1 and TRBJ2-3; 7 bases agree with TRBD1. After removal of 5 bases from V and 0 bases from J, the junction contained 6 bases not matched to a gene. Germline CDR1 reads SGHRS; CDR2 reads YFSETQ. The length of the CDR3 is 15 residues. The CDR3 spells CASRSTGASTDTQYF. In DNA, the CDR3 is TGCGCCAGCAGGAGTACAGGGGCTAGCACAGATACGCAGTATTTT. Filled out from reference TRBV5-1 and TRBJ2-3, the complete variable domain reads KAGVTQTPRYLIKTRGQQVTLSCSPISGHRSVSWYQQTPGQGLQFLFEYFSETQRNKGNFPGRFSGRQFSNSRSEMNVSTLELGDSALYLCASRSTGASTDTQYFGPGTRLTVL.

This rearrangement joins TRBV6-5 to TRBJ1-2; possible D gene TRBD1, 5 bases. Germline V gene sequence: CDR1 MNHEY, CDR2 SVGAGI. The V end was cut by 6 bases, the J end by 7 bases, with 15 bases between. The CDR3 has 13 residues. CDR3 sequence (DNA): TGTGCCAGCAGAAGACCTCAGGGTTCTGGCTACACCTTC. Translated: CASRRPQGSGYTF.

This clone came up many times. CDR3 in DNA: TGTGCCATCAGGGTCCCGGACAGGGACAACTATGGCTACACCTTC. Amino acids: CAIRVPDRDNYGYTF. J is TRBJ1-2 and V is TRBV10-3; TRBD1 aligns across 8 bases. J was trimmed by 2 bases and V by 6 bases; bases with no gene match: 8. The CDR3 is 15 amino acids. The V gene's germline CDR1 is ENHRY and CDR2 SYGVKD.

The chain is built from TRBV5-6 and TRBJ1-4, with TRBD1 as a possible D gene (6 bases). Trimming shortened V by 2 bases and J by 0 bases, and 11 bases separated the two germline ends. This CDR3 spans 16 amino acids. CDR1 SGHDT and CDR2 YYEEEE come from the germline V gene. The CDR3 here is CASSLTGIATNEKLFF. CDR3 nucleotides: TGTGCCAGCAGCTTAACAGGGATAGCAACTAATGAAAAACTGTTTTTT. Combining the CDR3 with reference TRBV5-6 and TRBJ1-4 gives the whole variable domain DAGVTQSPTHLIKTRGQQVTLRCSPKSGHDTVSWYQQALGQGPQFIFQYYEEEERQRGNFPDRFSGHQFPNYSSELNVNALLLGDSALYLCASSLTGIATNEKLFFGSGTQLSVL.

The rearrangement uses TRBV7-2 and TRBJ1-2; D gene uncertain. Trimming left V 1 base short and J 1 base short, with 4 bases between. The CDR3 consists of 13 residues. Germline assignment: CDR1 SGHTA and CDR2 FQGNSA. The CDR3 nucleotides are TGTGCCAGCAGCTTAGGCGTTAACTATGGCTACACCTTC. Translating it yields CASSLGVNYGYTF.

This chain links TRBV3-1 (or the pseudogene TRBV3-2) with TRBJ2-2, with D unclear. Trimming cost V 4 bases and J 5 bases, with 14 bases left between them. The CDR3 spans 15 residues. The germline CDR1 and CDR2 sequences are LGHDT and YNNKEL (reference sequence). The CDR3 DNA follows: TGTGCCAGCAGCCGATTAACAGAGTTGACCGGGGAGCTGTTTTTT. Its protein product is CASSRLTELTGELFF.

The chain couples TRBV30 to TRBJ1-5; possible D gene TRBD1, 6 bases. Trimming cost V 3 bases and J 5 bases, with 11 bases left between them. The CDR3 has 13 residues. From germline, CDR1 is GTSNPN and CDR2 SVGIG (reference sequence). CDR3 bases: TGTGCCTGGAGCACAGGGAGAGATCAGCCCCAGCATTTT. Translation: CAWSTGRDQPQHF.